The clone carrying this TCR beta chain is labeled medium-sized (0.01 to 0.1%). Its specificity is unknown. This entry is derived from a study of lung T cells in sarcoidosis with Löfgren's syndrome. Study in general: Repertoire analyses centered on Löfgren's syndrome patients. Study conclusions and caveats: Paired TRAV12-1/TRBV2 TCRs showed CDR3 homology and preferential pairing. Shared TRAV12-1 and TRBV2 CDR3 motifs across Löfgren's syndrome patients reportedly suggested public CD4+ TCRs. The most expanded V genes in Löfgren's patients were reportedly TRAV12-1 and TRBV2.

This CDR3 contains 11 residues. The V and J ends lost 4 bases and 10 bases respectively, with 8 bases between them. Germline CDR1 reads SNHLY; CDR2 reads FYNNEI. TCRdb reprocessed the reads via MiXCR and lists one record per CDR3 protein. The sample includes some 1,000 distinct CDR3 sequences, over 20% seen only once; the top ten take 14%. The V call is TRBV2, the J call TRBJ2-1; the D is unclear. What was sequenced was CD4+ T cells from PBMCs. This clonotype was sampled from a human donor with sarcoidosis (Löfgren's syndrome or another form), or a control subject (not recorded which). CDR3 sequence reads: CASSGVGEQFF. Written as DNA, the CDR3 is TGTGCCAGCAGTGGGGTGGGCGAGCAGTTCTTC.